This T cell receptor beta chain was sequenced in a study of T cells in Graves' hyperthyroidism and ophthalmopathy. Study findings and constraints: Using 13 V-J features, a model discriminated ophthalmopathy from stable hyperthyroidism.

CDR1 MDHEN and CDR2 SYDVKM come from the germline V gene. The CDR3 contains 13 residues. V gave up 6 bases and J gave up 7 bases; unmatched junction bases: 6. This clonotype was detected ten times or more. Its antigen is not identified. Each patient was aged 18 to 65 and had newly diagnosed hyperthyroidism of under 2 months' duration. Amplified TCR beta CDR3 regions derived from RNA transcripts. HTBI primers were employed in a first-round RT-PCR of the TCR CDR3. TCRdb processed the multiplex PCR reads anew with MiXCR; each CDR3 protein has one entry. The table shows under 250,000 distinct CDR3 sequences, with roughly 15% occurring only once.

This chain joins TRBV28 and TRBJ2-5, with 9 bases lining up with TRBD1. The sequenced sample was blood. This receptor was identified in a man in his fifties with Graves' hyperthyroidism. Here the CDR3 reads CASRGQGRGTQYF. For the CDR3, the DNA is TGTGCCAGCAGGGGACAGGGAAGGGGGACCCAGTACTTC. The variable domain in full, with the rest retrieved from reference TRBV28 and TRBJ2-5, is DVKVTQSSRYLVKRTGEKVFLECVQDMDHENMFWYRQDPGLGLRLIYFSYDVKMKEKGDIPEGYSVSREKKERFSLILESASTNQTSMYLCASRGQGRGTQYFGPGTRLLVL.